Each of the 17 T cell receptor beta chains below was sequenced from the same sample in a study of T-cell memory formation after mild COVID-19. TCRdb called the 5' RACE reads again in MiXCR, with one record for every CDR3 protein. The sample lists 410,000 or so distinct CDR3 sequences, around a quarter occurring once. Sequences were obtained from PBMCs or a T cell subset sorted from them (not recorded which). The source of these receptors is an adult woman who had mild COVID-19 (a few samples of this study predate the infection). Cell type and time point are not known.

The genes are TRBV27 and TRBJ2-2; D remains ambiguous. The length of the CDR3 is 13 residues. V lost 4 bases to trimming and J lost 7 bases, with 10 bases between them. Germline loops: CDR1 MNHEY, CDR2 SMNVEV (reference sequence). CDR3 nucleotides: TGTGCCAGCAGTTCAATGGCGCGCGGGGAGCTGTTTTTT. This encodes CASSSMARGELFF.

This clonotype was detected many times. The CDR3 loop is CASSEAIGTGSYEQYF. DNA of the CDR3: TGTGCCAGCAGTGAAGCGATCGGGACAGGGTCCTACGAGCAGTACTTC. This chain connects TRBV6-1 to TRBJ2-7, with 9 bases aligning to TRBD1. CDR1 and CDR2 (germline): MNHNS, SASEGT. CDR3 length: 16 residues. The trim removed 0 bases at V and 1 base at J, leaving 4 bases unmatched.

This clonotype was seen just once. The chain employs TRBV28 and TRBJ1-1; D is ambiguous. From germline, CDR1 is MDHEN and CDR2 SYDVKM. The CDR3 has 10 amino acids. V shed 6 bases and J shed 12 bases, with 11 bases lying between them. The chain's CDR3 is CASSRAGPFF. In DNA form, the CDR3 reads TGTGCCAGCAGCCGTGCCGGGCCTTTCTTT.

This rearrangement joins TRBV27 to TRBJ2-7; no clear D gene. Germline loops: CDR1 MNHEY, CDR2 SMNVEV (reference sequence). The CDR3 runs to 14 residues. V was trimmed by 0 bases and J by 3 bases, leaving 9 bases between them. CDR3 nucleotide sequence: TGTGCCAGCAGTTTATCATCAGGTATCTACGAGCAGTACTTC. Translated, it gives CASSLSSGIYEQYF.

This clonotype occurred a few times. The CDR3 DNA sequence: TGCAGCGTGGAGGGACTAGCGGGGGGGATCGCAGATACGCAGTATTTT. Translation gives CSVEGLAGGIADTQYF. The rearrangement links TRBV29-1 to TRBJ2-3, with 16 positions matching TRBD2. The CDR3 consists of 16 residues. J gave up 4 bases and V 6 bases, and 7 bases lay outside the gene matches. Germline assignment: CDR1 SQVTM and CDR2 ANQGSEA.

The CDR3 region has the DNA TGTGCCAGCATAACCCGACAGGGGAACTATGGCTACACCTTC. Translating gives CASITRQGNYGYTF. J is TRBJ1-2 and V is TRBV6-6; TRBD1 matches 8 bases. Germline CDR1 and CDR2: MNHNY and SVGAGI (reference sequence). The V segment lost 7 bases and the J segment 2 bases; nucleotides outside the gene matches: 6. The CDR3 loop spans 14 amino acids.

The chain employs TRBV9 and TRBJ1-3; 7 bases line up with TRBD1. The V gene's germline CDR1 is SGDLS and CDR2 YYNGEE. J gave up 3 bases and V 0 bases, and 6 bases lay outside the gene matches. This CDR3 has 16 amino acids. DNA of the CDR3: TGTGCCAGCAGCGTAGCTAAGGCAGGGGGTGGAAACACCATATATTTT. It specifies CASSVAKAGGGNTIYF.

This chain joins TRBV24-1 and TRBJ2-1; 8 bases align to TRBD2. V trimming: 2 bases; J trimming: 8 bases; junction bases outside the gene matches: 13. CDR3 length: 17 residues. Germline V gives CDR1 KGHDR, CDR2 SFDVKD. CDR3 protein: CATSDSASQLAVDEQFF. As DNA, the CDR3 is TGTGCCACCAGTGATTCCGCCTCCCAACTAGCGGTAGATGAGCAGTTCTTC.

The table lists this clonotype with a few counts. CDR3 sequence (DNA): TGCAGTGCTAGAGGTGGGCTAGTAAATGGTGGGAACCAAGAGACCCAGTACTTC. Translation gives CSARGGLVNGGNQETQYF. The chain couples TRBV20-1 to TRBJ2-5, with unresolved D. Germline values: CDR1 DFQATT, CDR2 SNEGSKA (reference sequence). V lost 1 base to trimming and J lost 0 bases, with 21 bases between them. This CDR3 has 18 amino acids.

The chain employs TRBV2 and TRBJ2-3, with 8 bases matching TRBD2. Germline V lookup: CDR1 SNHLY, CDR2 FYNNEI. V shed 8 bases, J shed 1 base, and the junction held 14 bases outside the gene matches. There are 17 residues in the CDR3. The CDR3 coding sequence is TGTGCCAGCTCGTCGGCCTGGCGGGGGGTGCGCACAGATACGCAGTATTTT. It encodes CASSSAWRGVRTDTQYF. The full variable domain, completed using reference TRBV2 and TRBJ2-3, is EPEVTQTPSHQVTQMGQEVILRCVPISNHLYFYWYRQILGQKVEFLVSFYNNEISEKSEIFDDQFSVERPDGSNFTLKIRSTKLEDSAMYFCASSSAWRGVRTDTQYFGPGTRLTVL.

The chain links TRBV3-1 to TRBJ2-7, with 10 positions matching TRBD2. V shed 5 bases and J 2 bases; nucleotides not matched to a gene: 9. Per germline, CDR1 LGHDT and CDR2 YNNKEL (reference sequence). This CDR3 region has 16 residues. This CDR3 is CASSAMASGGTYEQYF. The DNA for the CDR3 is TGTGCCAGCAGCGCTATGGCTAGCGGGGGAACCTACGAGCAGTACTTC.

This chain links TRBV6-2 or TRBV6-3 with TRBJ2-1; D is possibly TRBD2 (5 bases). Germline CDR1 and CDR2: MNHEY and SVGEGT. This CDR3 spans 15 amino acids. Trimming took off 7 bases at V and 3 bases at J, with 16 bases between the two ends. CDR3 protein: CASTPRERIYNEQFF. CDR3 coding DNA: TGTGCCAGCACCCCACGTGAGCGGATCTACAATGAGCAGTTCTTC.

This clonotype was observed a handful of times. The chain links TRBV24-1 to TRBJ2-1, with 13 positions matching TRBD2. V trimming: 3 bases; J trimming: 6 bases; junction bases outside the gene matches: 4. This CDR3 spans 16 amino acids. In germline, CDR1 is KGHDR, CDR2 SFDVKD. This CDR3 reads CATSDAGTSGINEQFF. CDR3 in DNA: TGTGCCACCAGTGATGCCGGGACTAGCGGGATCAATGAGCAGTTCTTC.

The chain recombines TRBV12-3 or TRBV12-4 with TRBJ2-3, with 9 positions matching TRBD2. The CDR3 has 15 residues. Trimming removed 8 bases from V and 4 bases from J; junction bases left unmatched: 10. This CDR3 is CASGGLAGVADTQYF. Here the CDR3 DNA reads TGTGCCAGCGGTGGGTTAGCGGGAGTCGCAGATACGCAGTATTTT.

This sequence joins TRBV7-8 and TRBJ1-5; maybe TRBD1 (5 bases). Germline values: CDR1 SGHVS, CDR2 FQNEAQ. This CDR3 is built from 12 residues. V was cut by 5 bases and J by 7 bases, with 9 bases left in between. DNA for the CDR3: TGTGCCAGCAGCCCGCAGGGCCAGCCCCAGCATTTT. Encoded protein: CASSPQGQPQHF.

The table lists this clonotype with a few counts. The chain is built from TRBV7-9 and TRBJ2-3; D is undetermined. Germline assignment: CDR1 SEHNR and CDR2 FQNEAQ (reference sequence). V lost 1 base and J 4 bases, leaving 6 bases between the germline ends. The CDR3 runs 13 residues. The CDR3 loop reads CASSLDLSDTQYF. The CDR3 nucleotides read TGTGCCAGCAGCTTAGATTTGTCAGATACGCAGTATTTT.

The gene calls are TRBV12-3 or TRBV12-4 and TRBJ1-2; D is ambiguous. V lost 3 bases and J 4 bases, leaving 3 bases between the germline ends. The CDR3 length is 11 residues. Here the CDR3 reads CASSFVYGYTF. CDR3 coding DNA: TGTGCCAGCAGTTTCGTCTATGGCTACACCTTC.